These 16 T cell receptor beta chains originate from one sample sequenced in a study of blood T cell repertoires in COVID-19. The data were produced by immunoSEQ multiplex PCR, yet TCRdb's version contains in-frame clones alone and is incomplete. This sample has 130,000 to 150,000 clones, with 80% to 90% found just once. The material sequenced was peripheral blood. These receptors all stem from a man between 50 and 59 years old who had recovered from COVID-19.

Only one count was recorded for this clone. The rearrangement links TRBV5-1 to TRBJ2-7, with D possibly TRBD1 on 10 matching bases. Looked up from germline, CDR1 is SGHRS and CDR2 is YFSETQ. Trimming took 4 bases from V and 1 from J, leaving 18 bases between them. The CDR3 covers 16 residues. The CDR3 sequence is CASSAGGTGDSYEQYF. In DNA form, the CDR3 reads TGCGCCAGCAGCGCGGGAGGGACAGGGGATTCCTACGAGCAGTACTTC.

The gene calls are TRBV5-1 and TRBJ1-1; D gene uncertain. With 4 bases removed from V and 3 bases from J, the gap between germline ends came to 10 bases. This CDR3 is built from 13 residues. Germline lookup yields CDR1 SGHRS and CDR2 YFSETQ. The CDR3 loop is CASSPISDTEAFF. DNA for the CDR3: TGCGCCAGCAGCCCGATTTCAGACACTGAAGCTTTCTTT.

This chain joins TRBV5-6 and TRBJ2-1; 9 positions match TRBD2. With V trimmed by 3 bases and J by 7 bases, 14 bases remained unmatched. This CDR3 comprises 17 residues. CDR1 SGHDT and CDR2 YYEEEE come from the germline V gene. The CDR3 coding sequence is TGTGCCAGCAGCTCGCGGCCTAGCGGGATGAGGGGTAATGAGCAGTTCTTC. As protein: CASSSRPSGMRGNEQFF.

The gene calls are TRBV5-1 and TRBJ2-1, with D perhaps matching TRBD2 (5 bases). V gave up 4 bases and J gave up 4 bases, with 12 bases separating them. This CDR3 region has 14 residues. Germline V lookup: CDR1 SGHRS, CDR2 YFSETQ. Here the CDR3 reads CASSLSAGYNEQFF. In DNA form, the CDR3 reads TGCGCCAGCAGCCTCTCGGCGGGTTACAATGAGCAGTTCTTC.

The rearrangement joins TRBV7-9 to TRBJ1-2; D remains unclear. The V end lost 8 bases, the J end lost 3 bases, and 13 bases lay between the germline ends. CDR3 length equals 13 residues. Germline V lookup: CDR1 SEHNR, CDR2 FQNEAQ (reference sequence). DNA of the CDR3: TGTGCCAGCTCCAGAAATCAGGACTATGGCTACACCTTC. Translated, it gives CASSRNQDYGYTF. The whole variable domain, remainder taken from reference TRBV7-9 and TRBJ1-2, is DTGVSQNPRHKITKRGQNVTFRCDPISEHNRLYWYRQTLGQGPEFLTYFQNEAQLEKSRLLSDRFSAERPKGSFSTLEIQRTEQGDSAMYLCASSRNQDYGYTFGSGTRLTVV.

V is TRBV5-4 and J is TRBJ2-7; tentatively, D is TRBD1 (6 bases). The germline V gene has CDR1 SGHNT and CDR2 YYREEE (reference sequence). This CDR3 spans 14 amino acids. V lost 4 bases and J lost 5, with 16 bases in between. The CDR3 region is CASSVGHAPDEQYF. The CDR3 bases are TGTGCCAGCAGCGTGGGACATGCCCCGGACGAGCAGTACTTC.

This rearrangement joins TRBV2 to TRBJ2-1, with 11 bases fitting TRBD2. The germline gives CDR1 SNHLY, CDR2 FYNNEI. The junction had 5 bases not matched to a gene; V was cut back by 4 bases and J by 9 bases. This CDR3 has 14 residues. This CDR3 is CASSALAGESEQFF. CDR3 DNA sequence: TGTGCCAGCAGTGCACTAGCGGGGGAGTCTGAGCAGTTCTTC.

V and J are TRBV18 and TRBJ2-3, with D perhaps matching TRBD2 (5 bases). The V end was cut by 2 bases, the J end by 3 bases, with 9 bases between. The CDR3 contains 14 residues. Germline V CDR1 and CDR2: KGHSH, LQKENI. Written as DNA, the CDR3 is TGTGCCAGCTCACCAGAACGGACTACAGATACGCAGTATTTT. Translated, it gives CASSPERTTDTQYF.

Only a few counts were recorded for this clone. The rearrangement uses TRBV18 and TRBJ1-2; 9 nucleotides line up with TRBD1. Germline V gene lookup returns CDR1 KGHSH and CDR2 LQKENI. V lost 2 bases, J lost 1 base, and 2 bases stayed unmatched. This CDR3 spans 15 amino acids. The CDR3 is CASSPGTGINYGYTF. The CDR3 nucleotides read TGTGCCAGCTCACCAGGGACAGGGATTAACTATGGCTACACCTTC. The variable domain in full, completed from reference TRBV18 and TRBJ1-2, reads NAGVMQNPRHLVRRRGQEARLRCSPMKGHSHVYWYRQLPEEGLKFMVYLQKENIIDESGMPKERFSAEFPKEGPSILRIQQVVRGDSAAYFCASSPGTGINYGYTFGSGTRLTVV.

The chain carries TRBV9 and TRBJ1-1, with D possibly being TRBD1 (5 bases). V lost 1 base, J lost 5 bases, and 9 bases lay in between. This CDR3 spans 13 amino acids. CDR1 is SGDLS and CDR2 is YYNGEE in the germline V gene. CDR3 DNA sequence: TGTGCCAGCAGCGTAACGGGGGAGACTGAAGCTTTCTTT. This translates into CASSVTGETEAFF.

V and J are TRBV12-3 or TRBV12-4 and TRBJ2-5; D possibly corresponds to TRBD1 (5 bases). Between the trimmed V and J ends, which lost 7 bases and 2 bases, there was a span of 11 bases. This CDR3 contains 13 residues. CDR3 in amino acids: CASNRGSQETQYF. CDR3 nucleotide sequence: TGTGCCAGCAATAGGGGCTCGCAAGAGACCCAGTACTTC.

The V gene is TRBV5-4, the J gene TRBJ2-3; D perhaps matches TRBD2 (5 bases). Deletions cut 10 bases from V and 2 bases from J, with 17 bases between. The CDR3 is 14 amino acids. Germline CDR1 and CDR2: SGHNT and YYREEE (reference sequence). DNA for the CDR3: TGTGCCGCCCGCCGGGGAGTCCTCACAGATACGCAGTATTTT. Amino acids: CAARRGVLTDTQYF.

The chain couples TRBV18 to TRBJ2-7; possible D gene TRBD2, 5 bases. CDR1 KGHSH and CDR2 LQKENI come from the germline V gene. Trimming stripped 4 bases from V and 9 bases from J, with 22 bases between. CDR3 size: 15 residues. The CDR3 DNA follows: TGTGCCAGCTCACTTGAGACTACAAACTACGAAGGGCAGTACTTC. Protein product: CASSLETTNYEGQYF.

CDR3 amino acids: CASIRQGLTEAFF. CDR3 nucleotides: TGTGCCAGCATCAGACAGGGGTTGACTGAAGCTTTCTTT. The gene calls are TRBV27 and TRBJ1-1; TRBD1 aligns across 8 bases. Trimming cost V 7 bases and J 5 bases; bases outside gene matches: 6. CDR3 length: 13 amino acids. Germline-derived CDR1 and CDR2 are MNHEY and SMNVEV (reference sequence).

This chain links TRBV15 with TRBJ1-3, with D possibly being TRBD1 (5 bases). The germline V gene encodes CDR1 LNHNV and CDR2 YYDKDF (reference sequence). This CDR3 region has 15 residues. Trimming removed 8 bases from V and 2 bases from J, with 16 bases in between. The CDR3 here is CATRLGAEPGNTIYF. The CDR3 bases are TGTGCCACCCGACTAGGGGCAGAACCTGGAAACACCATATATTTT.

The CDR3 bases are TGTGCCAGCAGCTTGGGACGGGCCCCGGCGGGCACTGAAGCTTTCTTT. Encoded protein: CASSLGRAPAGTEAFF. This sequence joins TRBV5-4 and TRBJ1-1, with D uncertain. V lost 0 bases and J 4 bases, leaving 16 bases between the germline ends. Germline loops: CDR1 SGHNT, CDR2 YYREEE (reference sequence). The CDR3 totals 16 residues.